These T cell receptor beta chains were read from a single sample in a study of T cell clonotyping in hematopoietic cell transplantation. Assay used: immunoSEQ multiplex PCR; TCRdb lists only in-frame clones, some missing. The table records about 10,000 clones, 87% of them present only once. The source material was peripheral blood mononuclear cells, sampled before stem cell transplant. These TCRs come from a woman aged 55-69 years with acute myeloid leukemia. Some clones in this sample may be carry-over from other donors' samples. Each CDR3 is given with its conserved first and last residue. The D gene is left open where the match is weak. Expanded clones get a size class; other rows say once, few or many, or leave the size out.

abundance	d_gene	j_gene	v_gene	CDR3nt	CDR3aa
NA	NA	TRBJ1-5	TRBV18	TGTGCCAGCTCACCAGGGGACGGCTTTTGGCCCCAGCATTTT	CASSPGDGFWPQHF
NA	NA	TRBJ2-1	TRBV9	TGTGCCAGCAGCCCGGGTGGGGCAGGGCCGTACAATGAGCAGTTCTTC	CASSPGGAGPYNEQFF
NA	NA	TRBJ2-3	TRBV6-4	TGTGCCAGCAGTGACGAGGGCGATGGGGGCACAGATACGCAGTATTTT	CASSDEGDGGTDTQYF
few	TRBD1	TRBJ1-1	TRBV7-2	TGTGCCAGCAGCCTCTTCGGACAGGGGGGCACTGAAGCTTTCTTT	CASSLFGQGGTEAFF
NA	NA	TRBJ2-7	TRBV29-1	TGCAGCGGCGATACCGGCCACGAGCAGTACTTC	CSGDTGHEQYF
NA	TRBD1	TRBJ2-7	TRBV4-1	TGCGCCAGCAGCCAAGATCTTGGGACAGGCACCTACGAGCAGTACTTC	CASSQDLGTGTYEQYF
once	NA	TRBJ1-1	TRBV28	TGTGCCAGCAGTACCCCCACGGCGGGAAACACTGAAGCTTTCTTT	CASSTPTAGNTEAFF
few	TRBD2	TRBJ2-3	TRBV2	TGTGCCAGCAGTGGGGGGACTAGCGGGAGATCAGATACGCAGTATTTT	CASSGGTSGRSDTQYF
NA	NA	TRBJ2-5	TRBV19	TGTGCCAGTAGTAAAGCCGGGGAGGAGCCGGAGACCCAGTACTTC	CASSKAGEEPETQYF
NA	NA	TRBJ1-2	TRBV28	TGTGCCAGCAGTTTGGGGAATAACTATGGCTACACCTTC	CASSLGNNYGYTF
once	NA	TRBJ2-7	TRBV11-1	TGTGCCAGCAGCTTAGCAGGGGCCTACGAGCAGTACTTC	CASSLAGAYEQYF
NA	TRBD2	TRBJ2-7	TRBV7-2	TGTGCCAGCAGCTTGGGACTAGCGGGCCCCTACGAGCAGTACTTC	CASSLGLAGPYEQYF
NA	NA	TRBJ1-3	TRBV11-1	TGTGCCAGCAGCCGTACAGGGAACGGAAACACCATATATTTT	CASSRTGNGNTIYF
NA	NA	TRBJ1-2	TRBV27	TGTGCCAGCAGGCCCGGGACAATTAACTATGGCTACACCTTC	CASRPGTINYGYTF